This T cell receptor (beta chain) is drawn from a study of naive and memory T cell subsets listed by TCRdb under 2017. Context from the whole study: In the figure summarizing the skin biopsy and whole blood samples, roughly 10 blood donors, 7 tuberculin skin test biopsies and 3 saline control biopsies were reported. PCR2 was typically a SYBR Green qPCR stopped at a set threshold; low-input samples could instead use end-point PCR (approximately 6 cycles).

The study described a robust, sensitive protocol for amplifying, sequencing and analyzing TCRs, using 3' ligation of a UMI-containing oligonucleotide to TCR cDNA. For whole blood analysis, approximately 2.5 ml of peripheral blood was collected from healthy adult volunteers into Tempus tubes, and RNA was extracted following the manufacturer's instructions. Total RNA, without cell sorting, was DNase treated with RQ1 DNase before reverse transcription, targeting 1 to 1000 ng input. Skin biopsy and whole blood libraries were made to test pipeline robustness in samples where T cells form a minority population. Comments on this clonotype: This clone's antigen is unknown. No base quality values were provided; no much bigger clone lies one nucleotide off.

Receptor amplification or capture employed 5' RACE. The ligated cDNA was amplified by four rounds of PCR, in which nested alpha and beta constant region primers were used together with the SP2 primer. TCR RNA was reverse transcribed with SuperScript IV using alpha and beta constant region primers for the blood and skin samples. Using T4 RNA ligase 1, an oligonucleotide carrying both the Illumina SP2 primer and a UMI was ligated onto the 3' end of the cDNA. The 12-nucleotide UMI consisted of two random hexamers with an eight-base spacer between the hexamers to prevent hairpin formation. TCR alpha and beta chain libraries were processed separately from the second PCR onward, with dual indexing for multiplexing. After pooling, the indexed libraries were analyzed by capillary electrophoresis and sequenced on either an Illumina MiSeq or NextSeq. Libraries were spiked with PhiX DNA at roughly 4.5-7% so that base diversity was increased and cluster recognition was improved. The study's processing was this. Demultiplexor pulled UMIs out of read 2, joined the UMIs with the TCR sequence from read 1, and separated reads according to sample indices. Decombinator identified V and J genes and V-J junctions, assigning each TCR a five-part identifier including V and J deletions. Collapsinator used UMIs to correct sequencing errors and PCR amplification heterogeneity, producing a UMI-based abundance for each TCR. CDR3Translator turned identifiers into nucleotide sequence, translated that sequence into amino acids, and pulled out CDR3 regions based on terminal motifs. Error-corrected counts of alpha and beta TCRs from blood and skin were compared after being normalized to the amount of input RNA. TCRdb reran the public reads through fastp at Q25 and MiXCR, keeping productive beta chains. Rows are combined by CDR3 protein, so each entry shows the most common genes and DNA. These V and J calls are TCRdb output, not the study's own analysis. This sample holds approximately 30,000 distinct CDR3 sequences; over 15% were observed only once. The ten largest account for approximately 2.5% of the sample.

Results the study describes overall, beyond this receptor: The potential sensitivity of the RNA-based method to TCR transcript changes with T cell activation and differentiation was acknowledged.

From the cysteine through the phenylalanine, the CDR3 covers 13 amino acids. Only CDR3 DNA remains: 39 bases, in frame from the first base. V is trimmed back by 5 bases and J by 1 base, and the junction contains 2 bases that no gene match accounts for. From a lookup of the germline V gene, CDR1 and CDR2 are SQVTM and ANQGSEA. The chain uses TRBV29-1 and TRBJ2-3, with TRBD1 matching 8 junction bases. The clonotype was recovered from a female donor in good health. The nucleotides read TGCAGCGTTCTGGGACAGGGCACAGATACGCAGTATTTT. It codes for CSVLGQGTDTQYF.